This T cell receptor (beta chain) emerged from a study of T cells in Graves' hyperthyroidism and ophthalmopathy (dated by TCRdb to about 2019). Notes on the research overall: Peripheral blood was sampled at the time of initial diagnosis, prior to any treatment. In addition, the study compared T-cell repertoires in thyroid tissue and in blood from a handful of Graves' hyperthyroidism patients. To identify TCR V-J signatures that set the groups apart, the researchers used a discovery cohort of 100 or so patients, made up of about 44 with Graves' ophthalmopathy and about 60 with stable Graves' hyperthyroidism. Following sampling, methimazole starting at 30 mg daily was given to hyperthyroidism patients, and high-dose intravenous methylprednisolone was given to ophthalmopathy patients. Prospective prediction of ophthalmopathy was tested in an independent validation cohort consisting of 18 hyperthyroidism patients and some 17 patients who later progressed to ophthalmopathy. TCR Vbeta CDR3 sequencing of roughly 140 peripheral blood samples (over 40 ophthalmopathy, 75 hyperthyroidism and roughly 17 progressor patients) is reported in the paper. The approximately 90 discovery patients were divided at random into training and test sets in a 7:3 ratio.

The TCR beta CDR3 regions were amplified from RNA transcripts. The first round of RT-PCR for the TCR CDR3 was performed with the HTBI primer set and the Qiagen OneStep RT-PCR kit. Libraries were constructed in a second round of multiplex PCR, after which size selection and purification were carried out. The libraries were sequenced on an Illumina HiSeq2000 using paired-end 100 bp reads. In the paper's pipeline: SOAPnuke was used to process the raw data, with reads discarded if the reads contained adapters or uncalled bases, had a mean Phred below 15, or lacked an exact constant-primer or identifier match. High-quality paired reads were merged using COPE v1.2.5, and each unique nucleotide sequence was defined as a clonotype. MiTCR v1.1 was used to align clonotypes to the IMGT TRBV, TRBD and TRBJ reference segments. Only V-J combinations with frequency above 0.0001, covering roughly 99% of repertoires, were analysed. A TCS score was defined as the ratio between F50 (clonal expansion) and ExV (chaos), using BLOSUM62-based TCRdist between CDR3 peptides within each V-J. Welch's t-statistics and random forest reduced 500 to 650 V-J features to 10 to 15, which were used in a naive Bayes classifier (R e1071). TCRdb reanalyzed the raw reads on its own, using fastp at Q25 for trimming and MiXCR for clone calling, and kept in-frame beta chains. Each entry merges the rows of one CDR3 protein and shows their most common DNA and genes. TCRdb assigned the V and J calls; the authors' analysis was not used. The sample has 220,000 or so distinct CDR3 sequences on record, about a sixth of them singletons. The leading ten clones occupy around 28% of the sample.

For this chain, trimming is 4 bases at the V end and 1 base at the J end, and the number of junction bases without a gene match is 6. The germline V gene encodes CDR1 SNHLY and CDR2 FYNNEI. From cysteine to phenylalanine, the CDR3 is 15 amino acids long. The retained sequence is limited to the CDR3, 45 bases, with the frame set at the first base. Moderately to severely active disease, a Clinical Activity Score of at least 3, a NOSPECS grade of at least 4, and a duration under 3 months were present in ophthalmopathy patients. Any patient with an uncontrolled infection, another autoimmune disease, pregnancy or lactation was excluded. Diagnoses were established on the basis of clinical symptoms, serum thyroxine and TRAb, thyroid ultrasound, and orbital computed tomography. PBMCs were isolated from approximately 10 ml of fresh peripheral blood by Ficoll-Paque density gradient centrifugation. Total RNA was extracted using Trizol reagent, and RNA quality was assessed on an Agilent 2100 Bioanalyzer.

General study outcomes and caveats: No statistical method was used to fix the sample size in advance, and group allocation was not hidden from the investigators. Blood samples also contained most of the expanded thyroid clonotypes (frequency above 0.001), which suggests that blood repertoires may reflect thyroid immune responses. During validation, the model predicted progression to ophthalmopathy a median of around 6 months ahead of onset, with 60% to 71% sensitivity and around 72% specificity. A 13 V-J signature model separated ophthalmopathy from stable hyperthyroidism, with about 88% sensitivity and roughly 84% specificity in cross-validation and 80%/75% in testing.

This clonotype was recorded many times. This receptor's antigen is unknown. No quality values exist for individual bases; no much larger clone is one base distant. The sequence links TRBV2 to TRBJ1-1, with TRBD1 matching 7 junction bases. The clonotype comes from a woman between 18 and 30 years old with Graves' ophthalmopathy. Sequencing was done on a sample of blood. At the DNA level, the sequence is TGTGCCAGCAGTGCTCCGACAGGGACGAACACTGAAGCTTTCTTT. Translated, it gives CASSAPTGTNTEAFF.